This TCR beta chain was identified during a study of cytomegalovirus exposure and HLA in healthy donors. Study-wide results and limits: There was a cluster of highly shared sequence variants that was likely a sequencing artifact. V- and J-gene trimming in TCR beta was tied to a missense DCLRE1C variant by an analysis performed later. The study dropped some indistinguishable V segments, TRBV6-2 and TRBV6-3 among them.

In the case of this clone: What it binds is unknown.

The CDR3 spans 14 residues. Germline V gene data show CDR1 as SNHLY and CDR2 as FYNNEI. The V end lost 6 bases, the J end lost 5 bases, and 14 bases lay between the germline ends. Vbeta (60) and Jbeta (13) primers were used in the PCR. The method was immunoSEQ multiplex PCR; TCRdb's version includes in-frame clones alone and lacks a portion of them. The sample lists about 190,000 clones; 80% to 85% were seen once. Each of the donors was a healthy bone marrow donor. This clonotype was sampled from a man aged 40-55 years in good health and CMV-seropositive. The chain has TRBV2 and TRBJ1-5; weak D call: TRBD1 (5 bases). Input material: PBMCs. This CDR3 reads CASSPGSSYQPQHF. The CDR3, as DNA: TGTGCCAGCAGCCCAGGGTCATCGTATCAGCCCCAGCATTTT.